This TCR beta chain was captured in a study of T cell changes during pregnancy in multiple sclerosis. The V and J ends lost 2 bases and 4 bases, in that order; junction bases with no gene match: 5. The CDR3 contains 14 residues. The germline V gene has CDR1 SGHDN and CDR2 FVKESK. Profiled with immunoSEQ multiplex PCR; TCRdb holds only in-frame clones, not every one. The sample lists tens of thousands of clones, approximately 86% occurring once. This TCR was recovered from a female donor in good health, enrolled as a control in a pregnancy study. Source: CD8+ T cells from peripheral blood mononuclear cells, taken in the first trimester of pregnancy. The rearrangement joins TRBV14 to TRBJ2-7; TRBD1 aligns across 7 bases. CDR3 loop: CASSQYDRVYEQYF. The CDR3 nucleotides are TGTGCCAGCAGCCAATACGACAGGGTGTACGAGCAGTACTTC. Full variable domain (rest looked up from reference TRBV14 and TRBJ2-7): EAGVTQFPSHSVIEKGQTVTLRCDPISGHDNLYWYRRVMGKEIKFLLHFVKESKQDESGMPNNRFLAERTGGTYSTLKVQPAELEDSGVYFCASSQYDRVYEQYFGPGTRLTVT.